The text below deals with one TCR beta chain. The sample comes from a study of T-cell reconstitution after alpha-beta-depleted transplantation in children. Unmatched junction bases numbered 7, after V lost 7 bases and J lost 5 bases. Germline V gene sequence: CDR1 MNHEY, CDR2 SVGAGI. The CDR3 totals 13 residues. Unique molecular identifiers were incorporated during preparation of the TCRbeta library. A single record per CDR3 protein comes from TCRdb applying MiXCR to the PCR reads. The sample has over 550,000 distinct CDR3 sequences; 10% to 13% are singletons. This clonotype was sampled from a human donor who donated a stem cell graft to a child with acute myeloid leukemia. The chain joins TRBV6-5 to TRBJ1-1, with 7 bases fitting TRBD1. This material consisted of PBMCs from the stem cell graft donor, taken from the stem cell graft. The CDR3 coding sequence is TGTGCCAGCATCCCAGGGGGAGAAACTGAAGCTTTCTTT. Its protein is CASIPGGETEAFF.